The 8 T cell receptor beta chains below were found in one sample sequenced in a study of identical twins. TCRdb redid the calling of the 5' RACE reads with MiXCR, one entry per CDR3 protein. This sample has around 340,000 distinct CDR3 sequences, with about 10% found just once. The sequencing input was naive T cells sorted from blood. The receptor set was obtained from a woman in her 50s in good health.

The V and J genes are TRBV4-1 and TRBJ2-5, with 9 nucleotides matching TRBD1. This CDR3 spans 16 amino acids. Germline CDR1 reads MGHRA; CDR2 reads YSYEKL. Trimming removed 4 bases from V and 5 bases from J; junction bases left unmatched: 11. The CDR3: CASSRDETGGLETQYF. Here the CDR3 DNA reads TGCGCCAGCAGCCGAGATGAAACAGGGGGCTTGGAGACCCAGTACTTC.

The chain combines TRBV11-2 with TRBJ2-1, with TRBD2 identical over 12 bases. The V gene's germline CDR1 is SGHAT and CDR2 FQNNGV. V dropped 6 bases and J dropped 3; count of bases not matched to a gene: 3. The CDR3 loop spans 15 amino acids. The CDR3 nucleotides are TGTGCCAGCAGATTACTAGCGGGAGGCTACAATGAGCAGTTCTTC. Translated, it gives CASRLLAGGYNEQFF.

This sequence joins TRBV19 and TRBJ1-1, with 8 bases aligning to TRBD1. The V and J ends lost 6 bases and 3 bases, in that order; junction bases with no gene match: 12. Germline CDR1 LNHDA, CDR2 SQIVND (reference sequence). The CDR3 has 16 residues. The CDR3 region is CASSRQGLGRDTEAFF. In DNA, the CDR3 is TGTGCCAGTAGCCGACAGGGGCTCGGTAGGGACACTGAAGCTTTCTTT.

This clonotype was counted only a few times. J is TRBJ2-2 and V is TRBV30; no firm D call. V was trimmed by 0 bases and J by 6 bases, leaving 14 bases between them. The CDR3 has 15 amino acids. CDR1 GTSNPN and CDR2 SVGIG come from the germline V gene (reference sequence). The CDR3 loop is CAWSVPSPAAGELFF. CDR3 DNA: TGTGCCTGGAGTGTACCCTCCCCGGCCGCCGGGGAGCTGTTTTTT.

This clonotype was counted at least ten times. The rearrangement joins TRBV5-1 to TRBJ2-1, with TRBD2 identical over 15 bases. The CDR3 length is 17 residues. With 1 base clipped from V and 7 bases from J, the junction kept 6 bases outside the gene matches. Germline CDR1 reads SGHRS; CDR2 reads YFSETQ. The CDR3 DNA reads as TGCGCCAGCAGCTTGTGGACTAGCGGGAGGGCCACTAATGAGCAGTTCTTC. Protein: CASSLWTSGRATNEQFF.

The V call is TRBV12-3 or TRBV12-4, the J call TRBJ2-1; the match to TRBD2 covers 7 bases. There are 14 residues in the CDR3. V lost 6 bases to trimming and J lost 3 bases; unmatched junction nucleotides: 5. The CDR3 reads CASSQRDYYNEQFF. Here the CDR3 DNA reads TGTGCCAGCAGCCAGCGGGACTACTACAATGAGCAGTTCTTC.

The V gene is TRBV3-1, the J gene TRBJ2-4, with no clear D. Germline V gene sequence: CDR1 LGHDT, CDR2 YNNKEL (reference sequence). With 3 bases removed from V and 0 bases from J, the gap between germline ends came to 6 bases. CDR3 size: 14 residues. The CDR3 region has the DNA TGTGCCAGCAGCCAGTACACAGCCAAAAACATTCAGTACTTC. It codes for CASSQYTAKNIQYF.

This clonotype was counted a few times. The V gene is TRBV4-2, the J gene TRBJ2-2, with a tentative D call TRBD1 (6 bases). From germline, CDR1 is LGHNA and CDR2 YNFKEQ. The CDR3 has 15 amino acids. Trimming left V 0 bases short and J 4 bases short, with 9 bases between. The CDR3 DNA reads as TGTGCCAGCAGCCAAGATCAGGGGCTCACCGGGGAGCTGTTTTTT. It codes for CASSQDQGLTGELFF.